A single sample gave rise to the 10 T cell receptor beta chains below, sequenced in a study of blood T cell repertoires in COVID-19. Generated by immunoSEQ multiplex PCR, the TCRdb table keeps only in-frame clones and is missing some. The sample yields fewer than 70,000 clones, roughly 90% seen once. The sample comprised peripheral blood. The receptors originated from a human donor in a cohort sampled during active COVID-19.

The gene calls are TRBV6-5 and TRBJ2-1; D is possibly TRBD2 (6 bases). The CDR3 is 12 amino acids. Germline CDR1 MNHEY, CDR2 SVGAGI. Trimming removed 10 bases from V and 7 bases from J, with 14 bases in between. The CDR3 bases are TGTGCCACCACCTATGGGGGGAATGAGCAGTTCTTC. This codes for CATTYGGNEQFF.

The chain employs TRBV5-8 and TRBJ2-5; 7 bases map to TRBD1. CDR1 and CDR2 (germline): SGHTS, YDEGEE. Germline trimming cut 6 bases from V and 2 bases from J; bases unmatched to any gene: 10. The CDR3 is 15 residues long. In DNA form, the CDR3 reads TGTGCCAGCATCGCACAGGGGTATAGGCAAGAGACCCAGTACTTC. Translation: CASIAQGYRQETQYF.

This chain joins TRBV4-2 and TRBJ2-7; 8 positions match TRBD1. Germline V gives CDR1 LGHNA, CDR2 YNFKEQ. J gave up 7 bases and V 5 bases, and 10 bases lay outside the gene matches. The CDR3 runs 14 residues. This chain's CDR3 is CASSSTGATLEQYF. The CDR3 coding sequence is TGTGCCAGCAGCTCGACAGGGGCGACGTTGGAGCAGTACTTC.

This clone was seen once. The rearrangement joins TRBV27 to TRBJ2-2; 8 positions match TRBD1. CDR3 size: 16 residues. The V gene's germline CDR1 is MNHEY and CDR2 SMNVEV (reference sequence). With 5 bases clipped from V and 3 bases from J, the junction kept 8 bases outside the gene matches. The CDR3: CASSPRQGADTGELFF. DNA for the CDR3: TGTGCCAGCAGTCCTAGGCAGGGGGCCGACACCGGGGAGCTGTTTTTT.

The chain carries TRBV9 and TRBJ2-5, with D possibly TRBD1 on 6 matching bases. The CDR3 extends over 15 amino acids. CDR1 SGDLS and CDR2 YYNGEE come from the germline V gene. Trimming pared 4 bases from V and 4 bases from J, leaving 17 bases between. In nucleotides, the CDR3 is TGTGCCAGCAGCCCCTCAGGGGATGAAGGAGAGACCCAGTACTTC. Encoded protein: CASSPSGDEGETQYF.

V is TRBV7-9 and J is TRBJ2-3; D is unclear. Germline V gives CDR1 SEHNR, CDR2 FQNEAQ (reference sequence). There are 14 residues in the CDR3. Trimming cost V 5 bases and J 0 bases, with 9 bases left between them. CDR3 bases: TGTGCCAGCAGCCCGTTTACTAGCACAGATACGCAGTATTTT. Translated: CASSPFTSTDTQYF.

The chain links TRBV11-2 to TRBJ2-3, with D perhaps TRBD1 (8 bases). Trimming pared 7 bases from V and 8 bases from J, leaving 16 bases between. CDR1 is SGHAT and CDR2 is FQNNGV in the germline V gene. The CDR3 consists of 13 residues. The chain's CDR3 is CASNGQGGGTQYF. CDR3 nucleotide sequence: TGTGCCAGCAACGGACAGGGAGGGGGTACGCAGTATTTT.

Only one count was recorded for this clone. The chain is built from TRBV6-2 or TRBV6-3 and TRBJ2-4; 9 bases fit TRBD2. Losses at the gene ends were 4 bases for V and 6 bases for J; bases not matched to a gene: 13. The CDR3 consists of 17 residues. Looked up from germline, CDR1 is MNHEY and CDR2 is SVGEGT. CDR3 in amino acids: CASSFRVAGEGRNIQYF. The DNA of the CDR3 is TGTGCCAGCAGTTTTAGGGTAGCGGGAGAAGGAAGAAACATTCAGTACTTC.

V is TRBV28 and J is TRBJ2-2; 7 positions match TRBD1. Trimming at V came to 7 bases and at J to 6 bases, leaving 14 bases not matched to a gene. CDR3 length equals 16 residues. The V gene's germline CDR1 is MDHEN and CDR2 SYDVKM. The CDR3 loop is CASTETDRPFPGELFF. CDR3 sequence (DNA): TGTGCCAGCACTGAAACGGACAGGCCCTTTCCCGGGGAGCTGTTTTTT.

The chain joins TRBV19 to TRBJ2-7; possibly TRBD2 for D (5 bases). Trimming removed 5 bases from V and 2 bases from J, with 10 bases in between. The CDR3 totals 13 residues. The germline CDR1 and CDR2 sequences are LNHDA and SQIVND (reference sequence). CDR3 in amino acids: CASSPGITYEQYF. The CDR3 coding sequence is TGTGCCAGTAGTCCGGGGATAACCTACGAGCAGTACTTC.